These 18 T cell receptor beta chains originate from one sample sequenced in a study of blood T cell repertoires in COVID-19. Produced via immunoSEQ multiplex PCR; TCRdb's table is partial and in-frame only. This table has approximately 240,000 clones, roughly four fifths appearing once. The sequenced sample consisted of peripheral blood. All receptors derive from a woman aged 60 to 75 with acute or convalescent COVID-19.

This clone has only a few counts. Other DNA sequences in the same sample also yield this CDR3. This rearrangement joins TRBV4-2 to TRBJ1-2; D is possibly TRBD1 (5 bases). CDR1 is LGHNA, CDR2 YNFKEQ, per germline. The CDR3 has 13 residues. The V end was cut by 0 bases, the J end by 6 bases, with 8 bases between. The CDR3 DNA follows: TGTGCCAGCAGCCAAGATACCAGGGATGGCTACACCTTC. It specifies CASSQDTRDGYTF.

V is TRBV9 and J is TRBJ2-2; a weak D match, TRBD1 (5 bases). CDR3 length equals 15 residues. Deletions cut 1 base from V and 4 bases from J, with 11 bases between. Germline CDR1 is SGDLS and CDR2 is YYNGEE. CDR3 protein: CASSVLSGITGELFF. CDR3 nucleotide sequence: TGTGCCAGCAGCGTACTCTCAGGGATCACCGGGGAGCTGTTTTTT.

As concerns this clone: Relative to the germline gene, one junction end is altered; a read error may explain this. The chain couples TRBV19 to TRBJ1-2; D unresolved. This CDR3 region has 13 residues. CDR1 is LNHDA and CDR2 is SQIVND in the germline V gene (reference sequence). The CDR3 DNA reads TGTGCCAGTAGCATAGACGGACTCTATGGCTACACCTTC. Translating it yields CASSIDGLYGYTF.

This chain connects TRBV27 to TRBJ2-2; 7 nucleotides match TRBD2. V shed 3 bases, J shed 2 bases, and the junction held 3 bases outside the gene matches. This CDR3 spans 15 amino acids. Germline V gives CDR1 MNHEY, CDR2 SMNVEV (reference sequence). As DNA, the CDR3 is TGTGCCAGCAGTTTCACGGGGGGTAACACCGGGGAGCTGTTTTTT. Encoded protein: CASSFTGGNTGELFF.

The chain links TRBV2 to TRBJ2-3, with D perhaps TRBD1 (6 bases). The CDR3 length is 13 residues. V lost 5 bases and J 9 bases, leaving 15 bases between the germline ends. Germline-derived CDR1 and CDR2 are SNHLY and FYNNEI. The DNA of the CDR3 is TGTGCCAGCAGTTCCGTGGATGGGACAACGCAGTATTTT. Translation gives CASSSVDGTTQYF. Filled out from reference TRBV2 and TRBJ2-3, the complete variable domain reads EPEVTQTPSHQVTQMGQEVILRCVPISNHLYFYWYRQILGQKVEFLVSFYNNEISEKSEIFDDQFSVERPDGSNFTLKIRSTKLEDSAMYFCASSSVDGTTQYFGPGTRLTVL.

This chain joins TRBV27 and TRBJ1-1, with a tentative D call TRBD1 (5 bases). The CDR3 is made up of 13 amino acids. Germline V lookup: CDR1 MNHEY, CDR2 SMNVEV (reference sequence). Between the trimmed V and J ends, which lost 9 bases and 0 bases, there was a span of 11 bases. In DNA, the CDR3 is TGTGCCAGTCAACAGGCCATGAACACTGAAGCTTTCTTT. Its protein product is CASQQAMNTEAFF.

The V call is TRBV7-2, the J call TRBJ2-7; D call uncertain. Germline V gene lookup returns CDR1 SGHTA and CDR2 FQGNSA. Trimming removed 0 bases from V and 3 bases from J, with 9 bases in between. The CDR3 has 14 amino acids. The CDR3 region has the DNA TGTGCCAGCAGCTTAGCGAGAGAGAGCTACGAGCAGTACTTC. Amino acid sequence: CASSLARESYEQYF.

The V and J genes are TRBV5-1 and TRBJ2-1, with TRBD1 matching over 8 bases. V lost 4 bases and J lost 7; bases outside the gene matches: 10. The CDR3 is 15 residues long. Germline CDR1 and CDR2: SGHRS and YFSETQ. CDR3: CASSLQGRGQNEQFF. DNA for the CDR3: TGCGCCAGCAGCCTACAGGGCAGGGGGCAGAATGAGCAGTTCTTC.

This clone was seen more than once but under ten times. The rearrangement uses TRBV7-2 and TRBJ1-3; D perhaps matches TRBD1 (5 bases). The CDR3 totals 15 residues. From germline, CDR1 is SGHTA and CDR2 FQGNSA. Trimming pared 5 bases from V and 3 bases from J, leaving 14 bases between. Written as DNA, the CDR3 is TGTGCCAGCAGCCCCGGGGGGATGAGTGGAAACACCATATATTTT. It translates to CASSPGGMSGNTIYF.

V and J are TRBV3-1 (or the pseudogene TRBV3-2) and TRBJ1-1, with a possible D match to TRBD1 (6 bases). This CDR3 contains 13 residues. Germline V CDR1 and CDR2: LGHDT, YNNKEL (reference sequence). The V gene lost 0 bases and the J gene lost 10 bases, with 12 bases spanning the gap. Here the CDR3 reads CASSQETGQRAFF. The CDR3 DNA sequence: TGTGCCAGCAGCCAAGAGACCGGACAGAGAGCTTTCTTT.

The chain links TRBV5-6 to TRBJ2-7; 7 bases map to TRBD2. Trimming at V came to 2 bases and at J to 2 bases, leaving 4 bases not matched to a gene. This CDR3 has 14 residues. Germline CDR1 is SGHDT and CDR2 is YYEEEE. CDR3 DNA sequence: TGTGCCAGCAGCTTCGCGGGAGACCCCTACGAGCAGTACTTC. It yields the protein CASSFAGDPYEQYF.

This clone was picked up one time. The chain links TRBV9 to TRBJ1-2, with 7 bases aligning to TRBD1. Germline V lookup: CDR1 SGDLS, CDR2 YYNGEE. This CDR3 comprises 14 residues. The J segment lost 2 bases and the V segment lost 5 bases, leaving 6 bases of the junction unmatched. CDR3 coding DNA: TGTGCCAGCAGTCCGGGACAGAGCAACTATGGCTACACCTTC. It is translated as CASSPGQSNYGYTF.

The chain links TRBV28 to TRBJ2-6, with D possibly being TRBD1 (5 bases). The CDR3 is 14 amino acids. Trimming removed 8 bases from V and 0 bases from J, with 8 bases in between. CDR1 MDHEN and CDR2 SYDVKM come from the germline V gene. CDR3 loop: CASHDSSGANVLTF. CDR3 coding DNA: TGTGCCAGCCACGACAGCTCTGGGGCCAACGTCCTGACTTTC.

The table lists this clone with a few counts. DNA of the CDR3: TGTGCCAGTAGCATAACAGGGACCTATGGCTACACCTTC. It encodes CASSITGTYGYTF. The V and J genes are TRBV19 and TRBJ1-2, with TRBD1 as a possible D gene (6 bases). This CDR3 is built from 13 residues. Germline CDR1 LNHDA, CDR2 SQIVND (reference sequence). Trimming took off 6 bases at V and 4 bases at J, with 12 bases between the two ends. The full variable domain, in which reference TRBV19 and TRBJ1-2 provide the parts outside the CDR3, is DGGITQSPKYLFRKEGQNVTLSCEQNLNHDAMYWYRQDPGQGLRLIYYSQIVNDFQKGDIAEGYSVSREKKESFPLTVTSAQKNPTAFYLCASSITGTYGYTFGSGTRLTVV.

This chain uses TRBV18 with TRBJ2-1; unclear D gene. The CDR3 totals 11 residues. The germline V gene has CDR1 KGHSH and CDR2 LQKENI. Between the trimmed V and J ends, which lost 3 bases and 7 bases, there was a span of 4 bases. For the CDR3, the DNA is TGTGCCAGCTCACCCGCGAATGAGCAGTTCTTC. It specifies CASSPANEQFF.

This rearrangement joins TRBV20-1 to TRBJ2-4; 15 nucleotides agree with TRBD2. The V gene's germline CDR1 is DFQATT and CDR2 SNEGSKA (reference sequence). CDR3 length: 19 residues. V was pared by 3 bases and J by 1 base, with 10 bases of the junction left unmatched. The CDR3 sequence is CSASRVSGTSGGAKNIQYF. The DNA for the CDR3 is TGCAGTGCTAGTCGGGTTTCCGGGACTAGCGGGGGGGCCAAAAACATTCAGTACTTC.

This chain connects TRBV6-5 to TRBJ2-5; D is unresolved. Looked up from germline, CDR1 is MNHEY and CDR2 is SVGAGI. Trimming shortened V by 5 bases and J by 1 base, and 8 bases separated the two germline ends. The length of the CDR3 is 13 residues. CDR3 nucleotide sequence: TGTGCCAGCAGTCTACGCCTCCAAGAGACCCAGTACTTC. This gives the protein CASSLRLQETQYF.

At least ten counts were recorded for this clone. J is TRBJ1-1 and V is TRBV15; 8 positions match TRBD1. Unmatched junction bases numbered 2, after V lost 10 bases and J lost 1 base. Germline lookup yields CDR1 LNHNV and CDR2 YYDKDF (reference sequence). The CDR3 consists of 12 residues. The CDR3: CAKDRGNTEAFF. DNA of the CDR3: TGTGCCAAAGACAGGGGGAACACTGAAGCTTTCTTT.